Each of the 17 T cell receptor beta chains below was sequenced from the same sample in a study of blood T cell repertoires in COVID-19. Sequencing was performed with immunoSEQ multiplex PCR; in TCRdb, only in-frame clones are kept and a portion is missing. The sample lists 20,000 to 30,000 clones, 86% occurring once. Sequencing input: peripheral blood. The receptors come from a human donor with active COVID-19. The donor label of this sample is uncertain.

The chain is built from TRBV10-2 and TRBJ1-5; a weak D match, TRBD1 (5 bases). The germline V gene encodes CDR1 WSHSY and CDR2 SAAADI. This CDR3 region has 13 residues. The germline V and J ends were trimmed by 6 bases and 3 bases, with 9 bases remaining between them. DNA for the CDR3: TGCGCCAGCAGCCCAGGGATCAATCAGCCCCAGCATTTT. Translation gives CASSPGINQPQHF.

J is TRBJ2-5 and V is TRBV9; no reliable D call. CDR1 and CDR2 (germline): SGDLS, YYNGEE. Trimming left V 6 bases short and J 5 bases short, with 14 bases between. The CDR3 contains 13 residues. CDR3 in DNA: TGTGCCAGCACGCCCCCCAACGCGGAGACCCAGTACTTC. Protein product: CASTPPNAETQYF.

A word on this clone: This CDR3 is also generated by other DNA sequences in the sample. This sequence joins TRBV9 and TRBJ2-7, with 7 bases that match TRBD2. V was clipped by 0 bases and J by 3 bases; unmatched bases: 6. Germline V gene lookup returns CDR1 SGDLS and CDR2 YYNGEE. This CDR3 is 15 amino acids long. This CDR3 is CASSVGGGSGYEQYF. The CDR3 bases are TGTGCCAGCAGCGTAGGCGGCGGGAGTGGCTACGAGCAGTACTTC. The variable domain in full, completed from reference TRBV9 and TRBJ2-7, reads DSGVTQTPKHLITATGQRVTLRCSPRSGDLSVYWYQQSLDQGLQFLIQYYNGEERAKGNILERFSAQQFPDLHSELNLSSLELGDSALYFCASSVGGGSGYEQYFGPGTRLTVT.

This chain uses TRBV11-2 with TRBJ2-7; 8 bases match TRBD2. Germline V CDR1 and CDR2: SGHAT, FQNNGV. With 7 bases clipped from V and 2 bases from J, the junction kept 13 bases outside the gene matches. The CDR3 runs to 16 residues. The CDR3: CASTTGWTSSTYEQYF. In DNA, the CDR3 is TGTGCCAGCACCACGGGCTGGACTAGCTCAACCTACGAGCAGTACTTC.

This rearrangement joins TRBV5-4 to TRBJ1-1; D gene unclear. CDR3 size: 12 residues. V was trimmed by 0 bases and J by 4 bases, leaving 4 bases between them. CDR1 SGHNT and CDR2 YYREEE come from the germline V gene (reference sequence). CDR3 DNA: TGTGCCAGCAGCTTGGACACCACTGAAGCTTTCTTT. It yields the protein CASSLDTTEAFF.

The rearrangement uses TRBV29-1 and TRBJ2-2; TRBD1 might be the D (5 bases). The CDR3 is made up of 14 amino acids. V lost 6 bases and J 1 base, leaving 12 bases between the germline ends. Per the germline V gene, CDR1 is SQVTM and CDR2 is ANQGSEA. The CDR3 is CSVRQFQNTGELFF. Written as DNA, the CDR3 is TGCAGCGTGAGACAGTTCCAGAACACCGGGGAGCTGTTTTTT.

Worth noting for this clone: Other DNA sequences in this specimen translate into the identical CDR3. This chain uses TRBV5-4 with TRBJ2-7; D might be TRBD2 (7 bases). Trimming took off 0 bases at V and 3 bases at J, with 19 bases between the two ends. The CDR3 covers 17 residues. CDR1 is SGHNT, CDR2 YYREEE, per germline (reference sequence). The CDR3 loop reads CASSLGGAGGPLYEQYF. The CDR3 DNA is TGTGCCAGCAGCTTGGGGGGGGCCGGGGGGCCCCTCTACGAGCAGTACTTC.

The chain joins TRBV18 to TRBJ2-3; no firm D call. The germline V gene encodes CDR1 KGHSH and CDR2 LQKENI. V gave up 2 bases and J gave up 3 bases, with 9 bases separating them. The CDR3 sequence is 14 residues long. CDR3 DNA sequence: TGTGCCAGCTCACCAGGTCAACAGACAGATACGCAGTATTTT. It encodes CASSPGQQTDTQYF.

This clone came up once. This chain connects TRBV10-2 to TRBJ2-5, with TRBD2 matching over 7 bases. V lost 6 bases and J lost 2; bases outside the gene matches: 6. The germline CDR1 and CDR2 sequences are WSHSY and SAAADI. CDR3 length equals 14 residues. The CDR3 loop reads CASSLRGDQETQYF. In DNA, the CDR3 is TGCGCCAGCAGCCTTCGGGGGGATCAAGAGACCCAGTACTTC.

The J gene is TRBJ2-5, the V gene TRBV6-5, with 10 bases matching TRBD2. V trimming: 10 bases; J trimming: 0 bases; junction bases outside the gene matches: 5. Germline CDR1 and CDR2: MNHEY and SVGAGI. The CDR3 is 14 amino acids. CDR3 residues: CATQGLANQETQYF. The CDR3 bases are TGTGCCACCCAGGGACTAGCGAACCAAGAGACCCAGTACTTC.

This clone was detected only a few times. The gene calls are TRBV6-5 and TRBJ2-7; no clear D. Trimming removed 6 bases from V and 3 bases from J, with 18 bases in between. Germline values: CDR1 MNHEY, CDR2 SVGAGI. The CDR3 totals 15 residues. The CDR3 here is CASSDQAPKRYEQYF. In nucleotides, the CDR3 is TGTGCCAGCAGCGACCAGGCACCGAAACGCTACGAGCAGTACTTC.

This chain uses TRBV4-2 with TRBJ2-6; TRBD2 agrees at 14 bases. Per the germline V gene, CDR1 is LGHNA and CDR2 is YNFKEQ. The CDR3 extends over 17 amino acids. V dropped 6 bases and J dropped 2; count of bases not matched to a gene: 3. The CDR3 loop reads CASSETSGRAGANVLTF. In DNA form, the CDR3 reads TGTGCCAGCAGTGAGACTAGCGGGAGGGCTGGGGCCAACGTCCTGACTTTC.

The rearrangement uses TRBV5-4 and TRBJ2-5; maybe TRBD2 (5 bases). Germline CDR1 reads SGHNT; CDR2 reads YYREEE (reference sequence). The length of the CDR3 is 13 residues. V dropped 3 bases and J dropped 2 bases, with 8 bases sitting between them. DNA of the CDR3: TGTGCCAGCAGCTCAGGACTTCAAGAGACCCAGTACTTC. Translated: CASSSGLQETQYF. The variable domain in full, with the rest retrieved from reference TRBV5-4 and TRBJ2-5, is ETGVTQSPTHLIKTRGQQVTLRCSSQSGHNTVSWYQQALGQGPQFIFQYYREEENGRGNFPPRFSGLQFPNYSSELNVNALELDDSALYLCASSSGLQETQYFGPGTRLLVL.

The count of this clone is one. V and J are TRBV12-5 and TRBJ2-1, with 14 nucleotides matching TRBD2. Trimming cost V 0 bases and J 9 bases; bases outside gene matches: 7. Per the germline V gene, CDR1 is LGHNT and CDR2 is FRNRAP. The CDR3 spans 17 residues. CDR3 sequence: CASGLVQGLAGVGEQFF. The DNA of the CDR3 is TGTGCTAGTGGTTTGGTACAGGGACTAGCGGGAGTGGGTGAGCAGTTCTTC.

V gene TRBV29-1 combines with J gene TRBJ2-5; the match to TRBD1 covers 8 bases. After removal of 2 bases from V and 3 bases from J, the junction contained 11 bases not matched to a gene. Germline V gives CDR1 SQVTM, CDR2 ANQGSEA. The CDR3 has 16 residues. CDR3 sequence: CSVEPLDRAAKETQYF. The CDR3 bases are TGCAGCGTTGAACCCCTGGACAGGGCAGCAAAAGAGACCCAGTACTTC. Combining the CDR3 with reference TRBV29-1 and TRBJ2-5 gives the whole variable domain SAVISQKPSRDICQRGTSLTIQCQVDSQVTMMFWYRQQPGQSLTLIATANQGSEATYESGFVIDKFPISRPNLTFSTLTVSNMSPEDSSIYLCSVEPLDRAAKETQYFGPGTRLLVL.

The chain links TRBV11-3 to TRBJ2-2; D remains ambiguous. V shed 5 bases and J shed 2 bases, with 9 bases lying between them. Looked up from germline, CDR1 is SGHNT and CDR2 is YENEEA. The CDR3 sequence is 14 residues long. CDR3 in DNA: TGTGCCAGCAGCCCCACAGTAAACACCGGGGAGCTGTTTTTT. This gives the protein CASSPTVNTGELFF.

The gene calls are TRBV5-4 and TRBJ1-5, with 7 nucleotides matching TRBD1. V lost 3 bases, J lost 1 base, and 1 base stayed unmatched. CDR3 length equals 14 residues. CDR1 and CDR2 from the germline V gene are SGHNT and YYREEE (reference sequence). The CDR3 spells CASSSTGSNQPQHF. CDR3 coding DNA: TGTGCCAGCAGCTCGACAGGGAGCAATCAGCCCCAGCATTTT. The variable domain in full, completed from reference TRBV5-4 and TRBJ1-5, reads ETGVTQSPTHLIKTRGQQVTLRCSSQSGHNTVSWYQQALGQGPQFIFQYYREEENGRGNFPPRFSGLQFPNYSSELNVNALELDDSALYLCASSSTGSNQPQHFGDGTRLSIL.